In its sample, the clone carrying this T cell receptor (beta chain) was seen once. Its antigen remains unknown. Sequencing used immunoSEQ multiplex PCR; TCRdb keeps in-frame clones, though not all of them. Of more than 2 million clones listed, 85% to 95% are singletons. This sample was included in a study of shared clonotypes between healthy human individuals. Findings and limits, study-wide: Several donors showed sharing of about 4.7% of naive CD4 clonotypes. Sorted-subset sequencing, rarefaction showed, was incomplete despite large depth. Sequencing depth was expected to affect clonotype sharing among donors.

The sequence was obtained from a man between 18 and 35 years old in good health. The material sequenced was naive CD4+ T cells sorted from blood. Subset: CD45RA+ positively selected.

Here the CDR3 reads CASSLFSSVNTGELFF. The CDR3 coding sequence is TGTGCCAGCAGCTTATTCTCTAGCGTAAACACCGGGGAGCTGTTTTTT. The chain joins TRBV7-2 to TRBJ2-2, with D possibly being TRBD2 (6 bases). CDR1 and CDR2 from the germline V gene are SGHTA and FQGNSA. This CDR3 region has 16 residues. Trimming stripped 2 bases from V and 2 bases from J, with 12 bases between.